The clone carrying this TCR beta chain was seen more than once but under ten times. Its antigen is unknown. Time point reported: persistent/refractory GD, antithyroid drugs over 5 years with positive TRAb. PBMC RNA served as the TCR library source. This sample is part of a study of regulatory T cells in long-lasting Graves disease. Whole-study context: By definition, persistent Graves' disease involved antithyroid drugs for over 5 years alongside positive TSH receptor antibodies. Findings and caveats of the study: Favored usage of TRBV28, TRBJ1-2 and TRBJ2-5 was recorded in persistent disease. Those with persistent disease had in common more public clonotypes (around 2,700) than new patients (roughly 1,000).

Germline lookup yields CDR1 SGDLS and CDR2 YYNGEE. The length of the CDR3 is 20 residues. After removal of 0 bases from V and 0 bases from J, the junction contained 12 bases not matched to a gene. For TCR beta, libraries came from iRepertoire HTBI primers and Arm-PCR of CDR3 regions. MiXCR, applied by TCRdb to the multiplex PCR reads, yields one record per CDR3 protein. The sample contains a few hundred thousand distinct CDR3 sequences, 21% of which appear only once. The chain uses TRBV9 and TRBJ2-5; 12 nucleotides line up with TRBD2. The receptor comes from a female donor with Graves disease. The sample in question was peripheral blood mononuclear cells (PBMCs), obtained when the disease was refractory, from a patient treated with antithyroid drugs. CDR3 sequence reads: CASSVASLAGGRGYQETQYF. In nucleotides, the CDR3 is TGTGCCAGCAGCGTAGCTTCCCTAGCGGGAGGGCGAGGGTACCAAGAGACCCAGTACTTC.